The 32 T cell receptor beta chains in this list originate from one sample, sequenced in a study of blood T cell repertoires in COVID-19. The data were produced by immunoSEQ multiplex PCR, yet TCRdb's version contains in-frame clones alone and is incomplete. The repertoire holds about 130,000 clones, with under 90% as singletons. Sequences were obtained from peripheral blood. The receptors derive from a human donor in a cohort sampled during active COVID-19.

The chain carries TRBV11-3 and TRBJ2-2, with D maybe TRBD1 (5 bases). The CDR3 length is 16 residues. Germline V gene data show CDR1 as SGHNT and CDR2 as YENEEA. V dropped 0 bases and J dropped 0 bases, with 8 bases sitting between them. The CDR3 sequence: CASSLEQDPNTGELFF. CDR3 in DNA: TGTGCCAGCAGCTTAGAACAGGACCCGAACACCGGGGAGCTGTTTTTT.

The chain carries TRBV7-3 and TRBJ2-1; no clear D gene. CDR1 and CDR2 (germline): SGHTA, FQGTGA. The germline V and J ends were trimmed by 5 bases and 4 bases, with 9 bases remaining between them. This CDR3 spans 13 amino acids. The DNA of the CDR3 is TGTGCCAGCAGCCCTTCTCCGTACAATGAGCAGTTCTTC. This codes for CASSPSPYNEQFF. The full variable domain, its missing parts supplied by reference TRBV7-3 and TRBJ2-1, is GAGVSQTPSNKVTEKGKYVELRCDPISGHTALYWYRQSLGQGPEFLIYFQGTGAADDSGLPNDRFFAVRPEGSVSTLKIQRTERGDSAVYLCASSPSPYNEQFFGPGTRLTVL.

Worth noting for this clone: The junction shows a germline mismatch at one end, possibly a read error. The genes are TRBV5-8 and TRBJ1-4; D might be TRBD1 (6 bases). The CDR3 runs 13 residues. Germline CDR1 is SGHTS and CDR2 is YDEGEE. This CDR3 is CASSDRDNGKLFF. CDR3 coding DNA: TGTGCCAGCAGCGATCGGGACAATGGAAAACTGTTTTTT.

This clone appeared a single time. The chain links TRBV18 to TRBJ1-1; D uncertain. The CDR3 sequence is 13 residues long. Germline CDR1 and CDR2: KGHSH and LQKENI. V dropped 3 bases and J dropped 0 bases, with 5 bases sitting between them. The CDR3 DNA follows: TGTGCCAGCTCACCTAACATGAACACTGAAGCTTTCTTT. Its protein product is CASSPNMNTEAFF.

This chain joins TRBV7-2 and TRBJ1-5; 7 nucleotides align to TRBD1. V lost 3 bases to trimming and J lost 0 bases; unmatched junction nucleotides: 2. Looked up from germline, CDR1 is SGHTA and CDR2 is FQGNSA. The CDR3 spans 15 residues. The chain's CDR3 is CASSFDRVSNQPQHF. The CDR3 bases are TGTGCCAGCAGCTTCGACAGGGTTAGCAATCAGCCCCAGCATTTT.

The rearrangement joins TRBV7-6 to TRBJ2-3; a weak D match, TRBD1 (6 bases). V dropped 2 bases and J dropped 0 bases, with 12 bases sitting between them. The length of the CDR3 is 16 residues. Germline CDR1 and CDR2: SGHVS and FNYEAQ. CDR3 loop: CASSLRGDTSTDTQYF. CDR3 in DNA: TGTGCCAGCAGCTTAAGAGGGGACACTAGCACAGATACGCAGTATTTT.

The chain has TRBV4-3 and TRBJ2-1; 10 bases are a match to TRBD2. With V trimmed by 1 base and J by 9 bases, 9 bases remained unmatched. The CDR3 extends over 16 amino acids. CDR1 is LGHNA and CDR2 is YSLEER in the germline V gene. This CDR3 is CASSQGRSGRALEQFF. As DNA, the CDR3 is TGCGCCAGCAGCCAAGGGCGAAGCGGGAGGGCCCTTGAGCAGTTCTTC.

CDR3 nucleotide sequence: TGTGCCACCAGCAGAGTAAGGGGAAGAAAACTGTTTTTT. It is translated as CATSRVRGRKLFF. This rearrangement joins TRBV15 to TRBJ1-4; weak D call: TRBD1 (5 bases). From germline, CDR1 is LNHNV and CDR2 YYDKDF (reference sequence). Deletions cut 1 base from V and 10 bases from J, with 10 bases between. The CDR3 contains 13 residues.

The chain combines TRBV6-5 with TRBJ2-1, with 7 bases aligning to TRBD1. The CDR3 is 15 amino acids. Trimming removed 4 bases from V and 7 bases from J; junction bases left unmatched: 10. From germline, CDR1 is MNHEY and CDR2 SVGAGI. The CDR3: CASSSAGTAWNEQFF. CDR3 in DNA: TGTGCCAGCAGTTCGGCCGGGACAGCGTGGAATGAGCAGTTCTTC.

The gene calls are TRBV19 and TRBJ2-1, with TRBD2 matching over 11 bases. Trimming took 4 bases from V and 7 from J; bases not matched to a gene: 6. The CDR3 covers 15 residues. The germline CDR1 and CDR2 sequences are LNHDA and SQIVND (reference sequence). The CDR3 DNA reads as TGTGCCAGTAGTAGTTCTAGCGGGGGGTTTAATGAGCAGTTCTTC. Residues: CASSSSSGGFNEQFF.

The CDR3 loop reads CASSRSNTDTQYF. The CDR3 nucleotides read TGTGCCAGCAGCCGCTCTAACACAGATACGCAGTATTTT. The V gene is TRBV7-3, the J gene TRBJ2-3; D is undetermined. V lost 5 bases and J lost 2, with 8 bases in between. From germline, CDR1 is SGHTA and CDR2 FQGTGA. The CDR3 length is 13 residues.

The chain couples TRBV2 to TRBJ1-1; no definite D call. V lost 7 bases and J 1 base, leaving 13 bases between the germline ends. Germline-derived CDR1 and CDR2 are SNHLY and FYNNEI. There are 14 residues in the CDR3. CDR3 sequence (DNA): TGTGCCAGCAAGTGGGCAGCCTCGAACACTGAAGCTTTCTTT. Translation gives CASKWAASNTEAFF. The variable domain in full, with the rest retrieved from reference TRBV2 and TRBJ1-1, is EPEVTQTPSHQVTQMGQEVILRCVPISNHLYFYWYRQILGQKVEFLVSFYNNEISEKSEIFDDQFSVERPDGSNFTLKIRSTKLEDSAMYFCASKWAASNTEAFFGQGTRLTVV.

The chain has TRBV15 and TRBJ1-2, with 9 positions matching TRBD1. This CDR3 is built from 14 residues. After removal of 2 bases from V and 5 bases from J, the junction contained 3 bases not matched to a gene. Germline CDR1 LNHNV, CDR2 YYDKDF (reference sequence). The CDR3 loop is CATSRHGQGYGYTF. In DNA, the CDR3 is TGTGCCACCAGCAGACATGGACAGGGGTATGGCTACACCTTC.

The CDR3: CASSRLVSPDTQYF. CDR3 DNA: TGTGCCAGCAGCAGACTAGTAAGTCCAGATACGCAGTATTTT. The gene calls are TRBV7-9 and TRBJ2-3, with D tentatively TRBD2 (6 bases). The CDR3 runs to 14 residues. Germline loops: CDR1 SEHNR, CDR2 FQNEAQ (reference sequence). Trimming took 5 bases from V and 4 from J, leaving 13 bases between them.

The gene calls are TRBV11-3 and TRBJ2-6, with D perhaps TRBD2 (6 bases). The germline V gene encodes CDR1 SGHNT and CDR2 YENEEA. The CDR3 covers 17 residues. Trimming stripped 5 bases from V and 0 bases from J, with 14 bases between. The CDR3 loop reads CASSREYPSSGANVLTF. CDR3 sequence (DNA): TGTGCCAGCAGCCGGGAGTACCCCAGCTCTGGGGCCAACGTCCTGACTTTC.

The V call is TRBV7-9, the J call TRBJ2-1; 7 bases map to TRBD1. J was trimmed by 7 bases and V by 3 bases; bases with no gene match: 6. The CDR3 contains 14 residues. CDR1 is SEHNR and CDR2 is FQNEAQ in the germline V gene (reference sequence). The CDR3 region has the DNA TGTGCCAGCAGCTTCCGGGACAGACCGAATGAGCAGTTCTTC. The encoded protein is CASSFRDRPNEQFF.

This sequence joins TRBV11-1 and TRBJ2-7, with 7 positions matching TRBD1. The ends lost 3 bases at V and 0 bases at J; junction bases unmatched: 5. The V gene's germline CDR1 is SGHAT and CDR2 FQDESV (reference sequence). The CDR3 runs 15 residues. In DNA form, the CDR3 reads TGTGCCAGCAGCTTTGACAGGGACCACTCCTACGAGCAGTACGTC. Translation gives CASSFDRDHSYEQYV.

CDR3 protein: CASSYQGASGTQYF. In DNA form, the CDR3 reads TGTGCCAGTAGTTACCAGGGGGCCAGTGGGACCCAGTACTTC. The chain combines TRBV19 with TRBJ2-5; 8 nucleotides match TRBD1. The CDR3 loop spans 14 amino acids. V lost 5 bases, J lost 7 bases, and 9 bases stayed unmatched. Germline loops: CDR1 LNHDA, CDR2 SQIVND (reference sequence).

V and J are TRBV11-2 and TRBJ2-1, with 7 bases fitting TRBD2. This CDR3 region has 15 residues. Germline CDR1 and CDR2: SGHAT and FQNNGV. J lost 2 bases, V lost 5 bases, and 6 bases had no gene match. The CDR3 DNA follows: TGTGCCAGCAGCCCCCTTGGGGGGGCCTACAATGAGCAGTTCTTC. This translates into CASSPLGGAYNEQFF.

The chain links TRBV5-6 to TRBJ1-6, with unresolved D. The CDR3 runs to 13 residues. CDR1 is SGHDT, CDR2 YYEEEE, per germline. Trimming pared 2 bases from V and 7 bases from J, leaving 7 bases between. The CDR3 region has the DNA TGTGCCAGCAGCTTTTACGGGAATTCACCCCTCCACTTT. The encoded protein is CASSFYGNSPLHF.

V usage is TRBV11-1 and J usage is TRBJ2-1; tentatively, D is TRBD2 (6 bases). Trimming removed 3 bases at V and 6 bases at J, with 15 bases between. Per germline, CDR1 SGHAT and CDR2 FQDESV (reference sequence). The CDR3 is 15 amino acids. The CDR3 DNA follows: TGTGCCAGCAGCTTTAGGACGAAGGGAGGCAATGAGCAGTTCTTC. Amino acid sequence: CASSFRTKGGNEQFF.

CDR3: CASRDSYGYTF. The CDR3 DNA is TGTGCCAGCAGGGACAGCTATGGCTACACCTTC. The chain joins TRBV7-9 to TRBJ1-2; D might be TRBD1 (6 bases). Between the trimmed V and J ends, which lost 6 bases and 4 bases, there was a span of 6 bases. The CDR3 extends over 11 amino acids. Germline loops: CDR1 SEHNR, CDR2 FQNEAQ (reference sequence). The full variable domain, its missing parts supplied by reference TRBV7-9 and TRBJ1-2, is DTGVSQNPRHKITKRGQNVTFRCDPISEHNRLYWYRQTLGQGPEFLTYFQNEAQLEKSRLLSDRFSAERPKGSFSTLEIQRTEQGDSAMYLCASRDSYGYTFGSGTRLTVV.

J is TRBJ1-2 and V is TRBV11-2; D might be TRBD1 (5 bases). This CDR3 contains 14 residues. V was clipped by 4 bases and J by 8 bases, with 17 bases between them. The germline V gene encodes CDR1 SGHAT and CDR2 FQNNGV. The CDR3 nucleotides read TGTGCCAGCAGCTGGGGCCGAGGTCTTGGGGGCTACACCTTC. This encodes CASSWGRGLGGYTF.

The V call is TRBV19, the J call TRBJ1-2; TRBD1 aligns across 9 bases. Trimming at V came to 6 bases and at J to 4 bases, leaving 9 bases not matched to a gene. The CDR3 runs 15 residues. The germline CDR1 and CDR2 sequences are LNHDA and SQIVND (reference sequence). The CDR3 DNA reads TGTGCCAGTAGCTACCTCGGGGACAGGGCCTATGGCTACACCTTC. This translates into CASSYLGDRAYGYTF.

This clone appeared once. This sequence joins TRBV7-9 and TRBJ1-3; TRBD1 is a possible D gene (5 bases). The germline CDR1 and CDR2 sequences are SEHNR and FQNEAQ (reference sequence). Trimming shortened V by 5 bases and J by 2 bases, and 13 bases separated the two germline ends. The CDR3 contains 15 residues. The CDR3 loop is CASSRGEGAGNTIYF. In DNA, the CDR3 is TGTGCCAGCAGCCGGGGGGAAGGGGCTGGAAACACCATATATTTT.

V is TRBV7-2 and J is TRBJ1-2; 7 bases fit TRBD1. The CDR3 length is 15 residues. J lost 4 bases, V lost 0 bases, and 5 bases had no gene match. Germline assignment: CDR1 SGHTA and CDR2 FQGNSA. The CDR3 spells CASSLARGVGYGYTF. The CDR3 nucleotides read TGTGCCAGCAGCTTAGCCAGGGGGGTTGGCTATGGCTACACCTTC.

The rearrangement joins TRBV18 to TRBJ1-2, with unresolved D. Trimming pared 4 bases from V and 5 bases from J, leaving 8 bases between. The CDR3 sequence is 12 residues long. Germline V CDR1 and CDR2: KGHSH, LQKENI. CDR3 sequence (DNA): TGTGCCAGCTCACAGGGAGTGTATGGCTACACCTTC. Translated: CASSQGVYGYTF.

V usage is TRBV2 and J usage is TRBJ2-7; D not resolved. In germline, CDR1 is SNHLY, CDR2 FYNNEI. The CDR3 covers 14 residues. V was clipped by 6 bases and J by 4 bases, with 16 bases between them. The CDR3 is CASSAGSWSYEQYV. In DNA, the CDR3 is TGTGCCAGCAGCGCAGGTAGTTGGTCTTACGAGCAGTACGTC.

This chain uses TRBV9 with TRBJ1-2, with TRBD1 matching over 9 bases. The CDR3 has 14 residues. V gave up 4 bases and J gave up 5 bases; unmatched junction bases: 6. CDR1 SGDLS and CDR2 YYNGEE come from the germline V gene. CDR3 DNA sequence: TGTGCCAGCAGCCCGGGGACAGGGAGTTATGGCTACACCTTC. Protein: CASSPGTGSYGYTF.

This clone was seen just once. This chain connects TRBV30 to TRBJ1-1; D is ambiguous. The length of the CDR3 is 11 residues. The V end was cut by 2 bases, the J end by 8 bases, with 9 bases between. Germline V gives CDR1 GTSNPN, CDR2 SVGIG (reference sequence). CDR3 residues: CAWSLALEAFF. CDR3 in DNA: TGTGCCTGGAGTCTAGCCCTGGAAGCTTTCTTT.

This chain links TRBV11-2 with TRBJ2-1; the D gene is possibly TRBD2 (5 bases). Trimming took off 1 base at V and 7 bases at J, with 17 bases between the two ends. CDR1 is SGHAT and CDR2 is FQNNGV in the germline V gene. The CDR3 extends over 16 amino acids. The CDR3, as DNA: TGTGCCAGCAGCTTAGGACTCCGGGGTGTTAAGAATGAGCAGTTCTTC. This encodes CASSLGLRGVKNEQFF.

V is TRBV5-1 and J is TRBJ1-2; 7 positions match TRBD1. Germline V gives CDR1 SGHRS, CDR2 YFSETQ. The CDR3 extends over 16 amino acids. The V gene end was trimmed by 10 bases and the J gene end by 2 bases; junction bases not matched to a gene: 17. The CDR3 DNA reads TGCGCCTCCCGGGACAGCCTATCCATTAAGAACTATGGCTACACCTTC. It codes for CASRDSLSIKNYGYTF.